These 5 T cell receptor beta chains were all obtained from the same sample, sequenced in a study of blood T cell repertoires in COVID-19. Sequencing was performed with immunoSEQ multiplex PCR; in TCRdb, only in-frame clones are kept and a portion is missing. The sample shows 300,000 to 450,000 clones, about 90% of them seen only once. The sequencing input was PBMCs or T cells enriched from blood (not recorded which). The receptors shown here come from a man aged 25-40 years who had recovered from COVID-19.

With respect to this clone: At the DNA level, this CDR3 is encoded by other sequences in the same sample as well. DNA of the CDR3: TGTGCCAGCAGCTTAGGGAGCTCCTATAATTCACCCCTCCACTTT. Its translation: CASSLGSSYNSPLHF. V gene TRBV7-9 combines with J gene TRBJ1-6; D remains unclear. The CDR3 covers 15 residues. V was cut by 1 base and J by 0 bases, with 4 bases left in between. Germline assignment: CDR1 SEHNR and CDR2 FQNEAQ (reference sequence).

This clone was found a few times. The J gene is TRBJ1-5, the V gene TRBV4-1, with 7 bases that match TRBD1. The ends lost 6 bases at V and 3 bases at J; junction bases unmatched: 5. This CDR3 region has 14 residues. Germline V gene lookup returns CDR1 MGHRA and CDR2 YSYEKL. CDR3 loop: CASRPTGVNQPQHF. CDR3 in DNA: TGCGCCAGCAGACCAACAGGGGTCAATCAGCCCCAGCATTTT.

This chain's CDR3 is CASSLWAGEIQETQYF. In DNA form, the CDR3 reads TGTGCCAGCAGCTTATGGGCGGGGGAGATCCAAGAGACCCAGTACTTC. The rearrangement links TRBV7-2 to TRBJ2-5, with TRBD2 matching 7 bases. The CDR3 runs to 16 residues. Unmatched junction bases numbered 7, after V lost 2 bases and J lost 1 base. Germline values: CDR1 SGHTA, CDR2 FQGNSA.

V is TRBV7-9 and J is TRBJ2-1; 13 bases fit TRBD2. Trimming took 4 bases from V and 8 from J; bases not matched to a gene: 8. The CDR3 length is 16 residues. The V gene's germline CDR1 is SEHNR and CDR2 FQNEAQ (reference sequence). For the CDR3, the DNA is TGTGCCAGCAGCTACACTAGCGGGGGGGCCTCCGATGAGCAGTTCTTC. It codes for CASSYTSGGASDEQFF.

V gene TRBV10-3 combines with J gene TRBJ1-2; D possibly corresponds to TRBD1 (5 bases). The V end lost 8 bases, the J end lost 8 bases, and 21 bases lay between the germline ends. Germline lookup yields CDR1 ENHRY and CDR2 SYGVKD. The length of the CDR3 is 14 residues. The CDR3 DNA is TGTGCCATCCGGGCCCTACAGCAGGAGGGGGGCTACACCTTC. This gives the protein CAIRALQQEGGYTF.